This T cell receptor (beta chain) was recorded in a study of T cell clonotyping in hematopoietic cell transplantation (dated by TCRdb to 2020 to 2022). At the level of the whole study: The study collected roughly 150 blood samples from 35 to 40 consecutive transplant recipients and their related donors. Recruitment of patients was conducted between late 2015 and January 2017, and follow-up was continued until September 2020 or death.

The CDR3 sequence holds 13 residues, the cysteine and phenylalanine included. Just the 39-base CDR3 DNA is kept, in frame starting at base 1. Deletion took 4 bases off V and 4 bases off J, with a span of 12 bases between the germline ends. CDR1 SGDLS and CDR2 YYNGEE were looked up in the germline V gene. With the immunoSEQ assay, which is a bias-controlled multiplex PCR relying on V- and J-specific primers, TCR beta CDR3 regions were amplified from genomic DNA. In a second PCR step, a proprietary barcode and Illumina adapter sequences were attached to the CDR3 amplicons. CDR3 libraries were sequenced on an Illumina MiSeq instrument. The published analysis was carried out like this. immunoSEQ Analyzer 3.0 was used for export and quality control, with R Bioconductor and Immunarch used for downstream analyses. Only productive rearrangements in the normalized downsampled data set were used to calculate repertoire metrics. Pathologically expanded clonotypes were defined as those larger than 5 templates in the normalized cohort. Repertoire diversity was measured with the Inverse Simpson Index. To capture all clonotypes, CMV-specificity analyses were performed on the non-normalized data set. The immuneACCESS repertoire file appears here via TCRdb, limited to in-frame rearrangements. These files lack a portion of the clones; in checked studies, under half of the deficit traces to unresolved V genes, and the cause of the others is not known. The V and J calls and clone size come from that table; D and trimming were worked out from the DNA. The sample table holds 10,000 to 15,000 clones, of which 65% to 80% were seen once. The top ten hold over 12% of the sample.

Reading the label with the study, this specimen's time point is: 180 days after allo-HCT. Blood samples were obtained from recipients approximately 28 days before transplant and at days 30, 100 and 180 after transplant. Using Nuclei Lysis Solution, genomic DNA was extracted from unfractionated peripheral blood mononuclear cells that were either fresh or cryopreserved. As for this clone: Its specific antigen is unknown. No base quality information exists; no much larger clone differs at one position.

What the study reported, not specific to this receptor: After transplant, TCR diversity in recipients dropped, and pathologically expanded clonotypes increased progressively from day 30 to day 180. Broader posttransplant TCR repertoire diversity was predicted by donor and pretransplant recipient Inverse Simpson Index values. The sample size was limited and the cells went unsorted, which meant the CD4 and CD8 repertoire contributions could not be told apart. Recipient repertoires showed only a small fraction of overlap with donor repertoires, and over 97% appeared de novo at the given depth.

This receptor was identified in a male patient between 60 and 69 years old who had an allogeneic stem cell transplant from an unrelated donor, so the T cells may come from the graft donor. Some clones in this sample may be carry-over from other donors' samples. Recombination joined TRBV9 with TRBJ2-7, with no confidently assigned D gene. Sequences were derived from peripheral blood mononuclear cells, sampled 180 days after allogeneic stem cell transplant. DNA sequence: TGTGCCAGCAGCCCCACGACACATTACGAGCAGTACTTC. Its protein reads: CASSPTTHYEQYF.